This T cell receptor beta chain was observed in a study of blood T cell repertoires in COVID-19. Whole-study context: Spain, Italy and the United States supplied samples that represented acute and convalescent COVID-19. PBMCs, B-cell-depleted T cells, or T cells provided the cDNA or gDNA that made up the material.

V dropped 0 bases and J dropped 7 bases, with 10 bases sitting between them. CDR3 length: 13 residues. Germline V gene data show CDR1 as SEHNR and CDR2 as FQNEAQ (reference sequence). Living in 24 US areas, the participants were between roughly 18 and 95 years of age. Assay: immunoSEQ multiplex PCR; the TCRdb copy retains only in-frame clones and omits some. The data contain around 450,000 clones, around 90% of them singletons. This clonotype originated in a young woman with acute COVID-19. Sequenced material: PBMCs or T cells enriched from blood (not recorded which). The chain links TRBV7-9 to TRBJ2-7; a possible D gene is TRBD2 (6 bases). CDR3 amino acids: CASSLAAGGEQYF. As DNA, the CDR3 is TGTGCCAGCAGCTTAGCGGCTGGAGGGGAGCAGTACTTC.